This T cell receptor beta chain was profiled in a study of CD8+ T cells in alopecia areata. The treatment here: oral pan-JAK inhibitor, 5-10 mg twice daily. In each case, RNA was isolated and then reverse transcribed into cDNA as the sequencing template. Data came from immunoSEQ multiplex PCR; TCRdb stores just in-frame clones and leaves some out. The table has 150,000 to 200,000 clones, roughly 65% seen once; the top ten hold roughly 0.99%. The input for sequencing was CD4+ T cells sorted from blood, taken at week 4, from a patient treated with tofacitinib. The receptor was derived from a human donor with alopecia areata.

In DNA form, the CDR3 reads TGTGCCAGCAGTTACATGGGGCGGGAGACCCAGTACTTC. This encodes CASSYMGRETQYF. The chain is built from TRBV6-5 and TRBJ2-5, with a possible D match to TRBD1 (5 bases). Deletions cut 2 bases from V and 5 bases from J, with 9 bases between. Germline V CDR1 and CDR2: MNHEY, SVGAGI. The CDR3 extends over 13 amino acids.